This T cell receptor beta chain stems from a study of shared clonotypes between healthy human individuals. Turning to the study itself: Samples came from a couple of female and three male donors aged 18 to 49.

About this clone itself: The antigen is not known.

The authors split each subset's genomic DNA evenly across several immunoSEQ plates. Sequenced by immunoSEQ multiplex PCR; TCRdb stores in-frame clones only, minus some. Of some 630,000 clones listed, around 72% were seen once; the top ten hold less than 2%. Findings and caveats of the study: What limited the represented genetic and exposure-history diversity was the small number of donors.

CDR3 length: 15 residues. V was pared by 0 bases and J by 2 bases, with 10 bases between. Germline V gene data show CDR1 as SGHRS and CDR2 as YFSETQ. The J gene is TRBJ2-3, the V gene TRBV5-1, with D perhaps TRBD1 (5 bases). This TCR was sampled from a woman aged 25 to 45 in good health. Sequencing used memory CD4+ T cells sorted from blood. Subset specified: CD45RA-negative fraction. CDR3 region: CASSLVGAVTDTQYF. In DNA form, the CDR3 reads TGCGCCAGCAGCTTGGTTGGGGCGGTCACAGATACGCAGTATTTT.